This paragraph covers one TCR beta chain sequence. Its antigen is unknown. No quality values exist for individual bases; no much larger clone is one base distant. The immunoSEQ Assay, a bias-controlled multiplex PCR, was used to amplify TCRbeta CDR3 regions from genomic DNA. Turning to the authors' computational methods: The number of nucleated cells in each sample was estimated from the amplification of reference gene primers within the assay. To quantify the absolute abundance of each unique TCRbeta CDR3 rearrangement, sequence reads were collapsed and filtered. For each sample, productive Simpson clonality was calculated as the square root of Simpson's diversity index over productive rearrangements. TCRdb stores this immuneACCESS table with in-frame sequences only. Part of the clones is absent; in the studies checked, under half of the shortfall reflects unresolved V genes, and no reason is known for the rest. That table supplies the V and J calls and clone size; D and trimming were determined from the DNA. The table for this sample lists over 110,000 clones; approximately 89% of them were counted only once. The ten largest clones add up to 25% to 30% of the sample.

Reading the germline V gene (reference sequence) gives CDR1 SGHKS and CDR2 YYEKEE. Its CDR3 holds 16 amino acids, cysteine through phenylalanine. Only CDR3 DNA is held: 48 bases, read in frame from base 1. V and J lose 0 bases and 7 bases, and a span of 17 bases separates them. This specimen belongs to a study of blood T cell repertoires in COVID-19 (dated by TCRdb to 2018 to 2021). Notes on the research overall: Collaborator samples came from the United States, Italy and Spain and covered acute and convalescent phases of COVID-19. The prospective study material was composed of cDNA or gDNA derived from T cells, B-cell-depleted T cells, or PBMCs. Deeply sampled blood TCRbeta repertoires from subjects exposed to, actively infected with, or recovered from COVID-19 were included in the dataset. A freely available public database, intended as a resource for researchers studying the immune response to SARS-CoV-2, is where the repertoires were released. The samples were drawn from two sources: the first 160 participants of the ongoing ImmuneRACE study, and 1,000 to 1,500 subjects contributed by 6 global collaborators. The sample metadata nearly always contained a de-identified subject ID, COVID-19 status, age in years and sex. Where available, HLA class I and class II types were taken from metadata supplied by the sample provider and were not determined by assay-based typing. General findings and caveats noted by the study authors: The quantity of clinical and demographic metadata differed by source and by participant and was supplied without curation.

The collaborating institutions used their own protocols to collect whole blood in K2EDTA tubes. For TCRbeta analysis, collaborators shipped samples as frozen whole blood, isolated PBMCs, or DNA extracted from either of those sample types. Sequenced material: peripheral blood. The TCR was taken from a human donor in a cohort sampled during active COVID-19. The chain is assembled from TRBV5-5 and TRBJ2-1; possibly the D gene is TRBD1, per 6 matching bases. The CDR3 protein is CASSLDGTHTRNEQFF. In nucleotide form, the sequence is TGTGCCAGCAGCTTGGATGGGACACATACACGGAATGAGCAGTTCTTC.